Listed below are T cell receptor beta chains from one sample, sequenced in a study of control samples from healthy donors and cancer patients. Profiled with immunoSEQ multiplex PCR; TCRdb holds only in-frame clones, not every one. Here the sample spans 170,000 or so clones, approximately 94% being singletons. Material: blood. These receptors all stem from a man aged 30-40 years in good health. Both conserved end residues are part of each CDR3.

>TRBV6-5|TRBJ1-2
CASHFGVANYGYTF
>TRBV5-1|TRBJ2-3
CASSGPPGTSGSTDTQYF
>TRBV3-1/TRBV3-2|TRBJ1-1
CASSRNPGTEAFF
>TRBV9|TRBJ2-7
CASSVVKGGVGWDPEQYF
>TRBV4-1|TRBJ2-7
CASSQDYNTYEQYF
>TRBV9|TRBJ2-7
CASSASPGQNYEQYF
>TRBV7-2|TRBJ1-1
CASSLDGVGAFF
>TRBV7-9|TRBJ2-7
CASSLGPSYEQYF
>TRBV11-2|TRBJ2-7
CASMGHPSYEQYF
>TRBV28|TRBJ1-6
CASSRDVGNSPLHF
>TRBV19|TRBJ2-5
CASSMAARTGLQETQYF
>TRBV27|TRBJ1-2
CASSSTGQGGNYGYTF
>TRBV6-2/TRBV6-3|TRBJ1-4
CASSYPRALGNEKLFF
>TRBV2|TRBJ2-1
CASSVATGRTYEQFF
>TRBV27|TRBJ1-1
CASSLGSAGTEAFF
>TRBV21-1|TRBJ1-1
CASSKDINARNTEAFF
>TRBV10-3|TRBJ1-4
CAISQERTGQSEKLFF
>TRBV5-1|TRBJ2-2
CASSLGSPRGTGELFF
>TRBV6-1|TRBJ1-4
CASSESQGAYGKLFF
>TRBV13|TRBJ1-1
CASRNRGGLNTEAFF
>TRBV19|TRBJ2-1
CASSISGRRGNEQFF
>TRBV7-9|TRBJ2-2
CASSPQGIGELFF
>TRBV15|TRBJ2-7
CATSRVRSYEQYF
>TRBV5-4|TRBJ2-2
CASSLPAGPNTGELFF
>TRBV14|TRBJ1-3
CASSQSGNTIYF
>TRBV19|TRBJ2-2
CASRRSVANTGELFF
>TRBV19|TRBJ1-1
CASRQPQGRTEAFF
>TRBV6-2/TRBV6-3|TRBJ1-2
CASSYFLQIYGYTF
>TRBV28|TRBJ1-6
CASRSPLGRGYNSPLHF
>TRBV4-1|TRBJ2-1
CASSQVSGGAGLGNEQFF
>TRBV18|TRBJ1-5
CASSQGQGGQPQHF
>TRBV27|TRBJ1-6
CASSIQGNSPLHF
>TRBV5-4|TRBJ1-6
CASSRTGENSPLHF